Reported below is one T cell receptor beta chain. Its antigen is not known. With a much larger clone just one base away, this may be a read error. The entry originates in a study of blood T cells in healthy people across ages. Findings and caveats of the study: Per million T cells, TCR beta diversity dropped roughly linearly as age increased.

Together with a sample-barcoded 5' primer, a J-beta primer mix was included in a second PCR lasting roughly 7 to 11 cycles. TCRdb reprocessed the 5' RACE reads via MiXCR and lists one record per CDR3 protein. The table includes around 1,500,000 distinct CDR3 sequences, about 30% detected once. In germline, CDR1 is SGHRS, CDR2 YFSETQ. The CDR3 has 15 amino acids. V and J are TRBV5-1 and TRBJ2-7; tentatively, D is TRBD1 or TRBD2 (5 bases each). The J call could be wrong; TRBJ2-5 is a better fit for the DNA end. The sequence was obtained from a woman under 40 in good health. Sequenced material: blood. Written as DNA, the CDR3 is TGCGCCAGCAGCTTGATAGCGACAGACCCAGAGACCCAGTACTTC. It translates to CASSLIATDPETQYF.